What follows is one T cell receptor beta chain and its context. Its antigen target is currently unknown. Within one base of it there is no much larger clone, and no base qualities were kept. This specimen comes from a study of blood T cell repertoires in COVID-19 (dated by TCRdb to 2019 to 2021). In terms of the full investigation: Samples covering the acute and convalescent phases of COVID-19 were provided by collaborators in the United States, Italy and Spain. Where available, HLA class I and class II types were obtained from metadata supplied by the sample provider rather than from assay-based typing. Samples were obtained from the ongoing ImmuneRACE study (first 160 participants) and from about 1,300 subjects provided by 6 global collaborators. Subjects who had been exposed to COVID-19, were actively infected with it, or had recovered from it provided the deeply sampled blood TCRbeta repertoires that made up the dataset. A freely available public database, intended as a resource for researchers studying the immune response to SARS-CoV-2, is where the repertoires were released. Sample metadata almost always included a de-identified subject ID, COVID-19 status, age in years and sex. The material from the prospective study consisted of cDNA or gDNA derived from T cells, B-cell-depleted T cells, or PBMCs. The paper as a whole reports these results and caveats: Clinical and demographic metadata were provided uncurated, with the amount varying by source and participant.

In Seattle, one collaborating source enrolled patients while the infection was active and tracked those patients longitudinally over the course of disease. Collaborating institutions collected whole blood in K2EDTA tubes following their own protocols. For TCRbeta analysis, collaborator samples were shipped as frozen whole blood, as isolated PBMCs, or as DNA extracted from either sample type. TCRbeta CDR3 regions were amplified from genomic DNA by means of the immunoSEQ Assay, a bias-controlled multiplex PCR. The study's own analysis went as follows. Within the assay, amplification of reference gene primers was used to estimate how many nucleated cells each sample contained. To quantify the absolute abundance of each unique TCRbeta CDR3 rearrangement, sequence reads were collapsed and filtered. Productive Simpson clonality was computed per sample as the square root of Simpson's diversity index over productive rearrangements. Here the immuneACCESS table is served through TCRdb, limited to in-frame sequences with V and J called. Missing clones are a known gap in these copies; in checked studies unresolved V genes cover under half, and the rest lacks a known reason. V and J calls and clone size follow that table, whereas D and trimming were derived from the DNA. In this sample the table shows under 400,000 clones, around 87% of which occur a single time. The top ten clonotypes cover under 11% of the sample.

The CDR3 numbers 15 residues from cysteine through phenylalanine. This entry keeps only the CDR3 DNA: 45 bases, framed from base 1. Sequences MNHEY (CDR1) and SVGAGI (CDR2) are obtained from the germline V gene. V is reduced by 0 bases and J by 6 bases, leaving a spacing of 13 bases between them. This TCR came from a woman aged 25 to 39 with COVID-19, enrolled during active disease. The chain is encoded by TRBV6-5 joined to TRBJ2-3, with TRBD1 tentatively as D gene (6 bases match). The material sequenced was peripheral blood. The CDR3 sequence is CASSYSLGARDTQYF. Read as DNA, the sequence is TGTGCCAGCAGTTACTCTCTGGGGGCCAGGGATACGCAGTATTTT.